The 19 T cell receptor beta chains below all came from one sample that was sequenced in a study of blood T cells in healthy people across ages. With a J-beta primer mix and a sample-barcoded 5' primer, a second PCR ran roughly 7 to 11 cycles. TCRdb reprocessed the 5' RACE reads via MiXCR and lists one record per CDR3 protein. The sample includes hundreds of thousands of distinct CDR3 sequences, over 40% seen only once; the top ten take about 32%. Material: blood. The receptors come from a man older than 75 in good health.

This CDR3 is CASSLAAGDKNIQYF. CDR3 in DNA: TGTGCCAGCAGCTTAGCGGCCGGGGACAAAAACATTCAGTACTTC. The chain carries TRBV7-2 and TRBJ2-4, with D maybe TRBD2 (5 bases). Germline CDR1 is SGHTA and CDR2 is FQGNSA. Trimming removed 0 bases at V and 3 bases at J, with 9 bases between. This CDR3 region has 15 residues.

The gene calls are TRBV29-1 and TRBJ2-7; TRBD2 might be the D (6 bases). Germline V gene sequence: CDR1 SQVTM, CDR2 ANQGSEA. The V end was cut by 7 bases, the J end by 4 bases, with 20 bases between. The CDR3 has 14 residues. CDR3 residues: CSALGAGREYEQYF. The CDR3 DNA is TGCAGCGCCCTAGGGGCGGGACGAGAGTACGAGCAGTACTTC.

This rearrangement joins TRBV20-1 to TRBJ2-1, with a weak D call TRBD2 (6 bases). The DNA end is a closer match to TRBJ2-7, so the J assignment may be wrong. Per the germline V gene, CDR1 is DFQATT and CDR2 is SNEGSKA (reference sequence). The CDR3 spans 17 residues. The CDR3, as DNA: TGCAGTGCTAGAGATTTCGCGGGGCAATATTCCTACAATGAGCAGTACTTC. Protein: CSARDFAGQYSYNEQYF.

The chain recombines TRBV5-1 with TRBJ2-7; TRBD2 might be the D (5 bases). V dropped 0 bases and J dropped 0 bases, with 13 bases sitting between them. This CDR3 is 16 amino acids long. Germline values: CDR1 SGHRS, CDR2 YFSETQ. CDR3: CASSLGSGESSYEQYF. DNA of the CDR3: TGCGCCAGCAGCTTGGGCAGCGGCGAAAGCTCCTACGAGCAGTACTTC.

This sequence joins TRBV5-1 and TRBJ2-3; weak D call: TRBD1 (6 bases). This CDR3 region has 13 residues. Germline-derived CDR1 and CDR2 are SGHRS and YFSETQ. Trimming took off 3 bases at V and 10 bases at J, with 15 bases between the two ends. CDR3 sequence reads: CASSSLPGQPQYF. The CDR3 nucleotides read TGCGCCAGCAGCTCCCTACCGGGACAACCGCAGTATTTT.

This chain connects TRBV11-2 to TRBJ2-3; a possible D gene is TRBD1 (6 bases). The V gene lost 6 bases and the J gene lost 0 bases, with 10 bases spanning the gap. CDR1 and CDR2 from the germline V gene are SGHAT and FQNNGV. The CDR3 is made up of 14 amino acids. CDR3 DNA sequence: TGTGCCAGCAGTCGGACAGTTAGCACAGATACGCAGTATTTT. Translating it yields CASSRTVSTDTQYF.

This chain joins TRBV5-1 and TRBJ1-2; 7 nucleotides agree with TRBD1. The CDR3 spans 15 residues. Germline V gene data show CDR1 as SGHRS and CDR2 as YFSETQ. V dropped 4 bases and J dropped 0; count of bases not matched to a gene: 6. CDR3 in amino acids: CASSPRGAANYGYTF. The CDR3 DNA reads TGCGCCAGCAGCCCCAGGGGGGCAGCTAACTATGGCTACACCTTC.

The rearrangement links TRBV20-1 to TRBJ2-1; 8 bases are shared with TRBD2. The end of the DNA aligns better with TRBJ2-7, so the J call may be wrong. Germline V gene lookup returns CDR1 DFQATT and CDR2 SNEGSKA (reference sequence). The CDR3 runs to 12 residues. The CDR3, as DNA: TGCACCGGAGCGGGGGTAGACAATGAGCAGTACTTC. This sequence encodes CTGAGVDNEQYF.

The V call is TRBV18, the J call TRBJ1-4; TRBD1 is a possible D gene (6 bases). The germline V gene has CDR1 KGHSH and CDR2 LQKENI. Trimming stripped 1 base from V and 5 bases from J, with 17 bases between. The CDR3 runs 17 residues. The CDR3 protein is CASSPRGQRLGNEKLFF. As DNA, the CDR3 is TGTGCCAGCTCACCACGAGGACAGCGGTTAGGGAATGAAAAACTGTTTTTT.

This clonotype came up once. The chain has TRBV19 and TRBJ2-1; 7 bases fit TRBD1. The CDR3 is 15 residues long. Germline CDR1 is LNHDA and CDR2 is SQIVND (reference sequence). Trimming took 6 bases from V and 7 from J; bases not matched to a gene: 12. The CDR3 DNA follows: TGTGCCAGTAGCCGAGATAGGGGGCAGGTAAATGAGCAGTTCTTC. This encodes CASSRDRGQVNEQFF.

This clonotype was seen a few times. The V call is TRBV15, the J call TRBJ2-7; D possibly uses TRBD1 or TRBD2 (5 bases each). CDR1 LNHNV and CDR2 YYDKDF come from the germline V gene (reference sequence). Trimming took off 6 bases at V and 3 bases at J, with 15 bases between the two ends. This CDR3 is 14 amino acids long. The CDR3 spells CATSTGTFNYEQYF. The CDR3, as DNA: TGTGCCACCAGTACCGGGACCTTCAACTACGAGCAGTACTTC.

The chain recombines TRBV28 with TRBJ2-7; possibly TRBD1 or TRBD2 for D (6 bases each). This CDR3 comprises 14 residues. CDR1 and CDR2 from the germline V gene are MDHEN and SYDVKM. Deletions cut 8 bases from V and 1 base from J, with 15 bases between. This chain's CDR3 is CASLKGGSSYEQYF. Here the CDR3 DNA reads TGTGCCAGCCTTAAAGGGGGGAGTTCCTACGAGCAGTACTTC. The full variable domain, its missing parts supplied by reference TRBV28 and TRBJ2-7, is DVKVTQSSRYLVKRTGEKVFLECVQDMDHENMFWYRQDPGLGLRLIYFSYDVKMKEKGDIPEGYSVSREKKERFSLILESASTNQTSMYLCASLKGGSSYEQYFGPGTRLTVT.

This chain links TRBV7-9 with TRBJ1-1; maybe TRBD1 (5 bases). Germline V gene data show CDR1 as SEHNR and CDR2 as FQNEAQ (reference sequence). The V and J ends lost 5 bases and 3 bases respectively, with 16 bases between them. CDR3 size: 15 residues. CDR3 residues: CASSPRGALDTEAFF. CDR3 in DNA: TGTGCCAGCAGCCCTCGCGGGGCGCTGGACACTGAAGCTTTCTTT.

In its sample, this clonotype was seen many times. The rearrangement links TRBV7-9 to TRBJ2-1; 9 nucleotides line up with TRBD2. Germline V CDR1 and CDR2: SEHNR, FQNEAQ (reference sequence). V shed 4 bases, J shed 4 bases, and the junction held 8 bases outside the gene matches. CDR3 length: 16 residues. CDR3 nucleotides: TGTGCCAGCAGCTCATTTAGCGGGGGCCTTTACAATGAGCAGTTCTTC. Its translation is CASSSFSGGLYNEQFF.

This clonotype was counted a few times. This sequence joins TRBV10-3 and TRBJ2-5; 8 nucleotides line up with TRBD2. TRBJ2-7 explains the end of the DNA better; the J call may be wrong. The CDR3 runs to 13 residues. Germline CDR1 and CDR2: ENHRY and SYGVKD. CDR3 sequence reads: CAIKREGPYEQYF. The CDR3 region has the DNA TGTGCCATCAAACGGGAGGGCCCTTACGAGCAGTACTTC.

The chain combines TRBV27 with TRBJ2-3; D is uncertain. From germline, CDR1 is MNHEY and CDR2 SMNVEV (reference sequence). The CDR3 extends over 15 amino acids. V lost 6 bases, J lost 7 bases, and 20 bases lay in between. CDR3: CASSRPAPNSHTQYF. As DNA, the CDR3 is TGTGCCAGCAGCCGACCGGCCCCTAACTCCCATACGCAGTATTTT.

This clonotype has ten or more counts. The J gene is TRBJ2-1, the V gene TRBV30, with a weak D call TRBD1 (6 bases). Germline lookup yields CDR1 GTSNPN and CDR2 SVGIG (reference sequence). The V and J ends lost 1 base and 7 bases respectively, with 8 bases between them. The CDR3 spans 12 residues. DNA of the CDR3: TGTGCCTGGAGTGAAAGGGGGAATGAGCAGTTCTTC. Its translation is CAWSERGNEQFF.

This clonotype was observed a few times. The rearrangement links TRBV25-1 to TRBJ2-1, with TRBD2 identical over 14 bases. Germline loops: CDR1 MGHDK, CDR2 SYGVNS. This CDR3 spans 19 amino acids. The V gene end was trimmed by 8 bases and the J gene end by 6 bases; junction bases not matched to a gene: 18. This chain's CDR3 is CASLYPPGTSGSPGNEQFF. The CDR3 DNA reads as TGTGCCAGCCTTTACCCTCCCGGGACTAGCGGGAGCCCAGGCAATGAGCAGTTCTTC. The complete variable domain, with remaining parts taken from reference TRBV25-1 and TRBJ2-1, reads EADIYQTPRYLVIGTGKKITLECSQTMGHDKMYWYQQDPGMELHLIHYSYGVNSTEKGDLSSESTVSRIRTEHFPLTLESARPSHTSQYLCASLYPPGTSGSPGNEQFFGPGTRLTVL.

The V and J genes are TRBV9 and TRBJ2-1; 11 bases map to TRBD2. J gave up 7 bases and V 3 bases, and 9 bases lay outside the gene matches. This CDR3 is built from 16 residues. From germline, CDR1 is SGDLS and CDR2 YYNGEE. The CDR3 sequence is CASSASSGRTGNEQFF. Written as DNA, the CDR3 is TGTGCCAGCAGCGCGTCTAGCGGGAGGACGGGGAATGAGCAGTTCTTC.